The following is a T cell receptor beta chain sequence with its context. Its antigen is undetermined. There are 14 residues in the CDR3. Germline values: CDR1 MRHNA, CDR2 SNTAGT. The ends were cut back, 6 bases at V and 1 base at J, with 12 bases in the middle. Method: immunoSEQ multiplex PCR; TCRdb's copy keeps in-frame clones and lacks some. This sample carries about 71,000 clones, less than 90% of them seen once, and the ten largest clones take less than 4%. The record originates from a study of PD-L1 blockade in urothelial cancer. Study-level points and caveats: Durable benefit was linked to greater 3-week expansion of tumor-associated blood clones.

This clonotype was sampled from a man in his 60s with urothelial cancer. The sequenced sample was PBMCs, obtained around atezolizumab (anti-PD-L1) treatment. The chain has TRBV6-4 and TRBJ1-1, with no clear D. DNA for the CDR3: TGTGCCAGCAGGGACGGTAACAGGAACACTGAAGCTTTCTTT. Amino acid sequence: CASRDGNRNTEAFF.